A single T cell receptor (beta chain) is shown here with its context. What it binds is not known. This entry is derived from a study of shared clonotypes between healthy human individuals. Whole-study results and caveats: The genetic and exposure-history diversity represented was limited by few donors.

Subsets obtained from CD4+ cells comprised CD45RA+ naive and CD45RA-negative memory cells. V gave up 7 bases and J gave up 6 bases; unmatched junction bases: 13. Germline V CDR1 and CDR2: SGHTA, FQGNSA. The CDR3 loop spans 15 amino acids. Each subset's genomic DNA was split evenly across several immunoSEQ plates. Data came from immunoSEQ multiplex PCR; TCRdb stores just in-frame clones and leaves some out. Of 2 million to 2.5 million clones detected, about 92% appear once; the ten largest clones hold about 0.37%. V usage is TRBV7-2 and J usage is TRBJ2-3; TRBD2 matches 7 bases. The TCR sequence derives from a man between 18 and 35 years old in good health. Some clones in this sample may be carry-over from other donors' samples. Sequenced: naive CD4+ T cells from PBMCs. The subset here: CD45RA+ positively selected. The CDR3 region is CASTKRDHFSDTQYF. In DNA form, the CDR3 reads TGTGCCAGCACAAAGCGGGACCATTTTTCCGATACGCAGTATTTT.